This T cell receptor (beta chain) was documented in a study of cytomegalovirus exposure and HLA in healthy donors. From germline, CDR1 is SGHTA and CDR2 FQGNSA. With V trimmed by 3 bases and J by 4 bases, 10 bases remained unmatched. The CDR3 has 16 amino acids. The PCR used 60 Vbeta and 13 Jbeta primers. TCRdb's copy holds only in-frame clones and misses some; the assay was immunoSEQ multiplex PCR. The sample lists about 130,000 clones; 80% were seen once. The sequenced sample consisted of PBMCs. The clonotype originates from a man in his forties or fifties in good health and CMV-seronegative. The V call is TRBV7-2, the J call TRBJ2-7; TRBD1 matches at 9 bases. The CDR3 DNA is TGTGCCAGCAGCTTTCCGGGACAGGGCCTTTCTTACGAGCAGTACTTC. Its protein is CASSFPGQGLSYEQYF.